Sequencing of this T cell receptor beta chain was carried out in a study of cytomegalovirus exposure and HLA in healthy donors (dated by TCRdb to the late 2010s). For the study in its entirety: An earlier analysis of 587 of the donors reported around 280 Gb of sequence data and around 100 million unique TCR beta sequences obtained from around 190 million T cells. An early release that covered approximately 600 HLA-typed donors contained approximately 300 gigabases of sequencing data and tens of millions of unique TCR sequences. Of the approximately 400 genotyped donors, around 81% fell in the genetic ancestry cluster associated with self-reported Caucasian donors. The study aimed to test whether signatures of past pathogen exposure could be identified by cataloging public T cell receptors. Using immunosequencing, the study profiled T cell repertoires from 500 to 800 subjects and related those repertoires to cytomegalovirus serostatus. A separate validation cohort of roughly 120 different subjects was used in addition to the 666-subject first cohort. To predict cytomegalovirus infection status, the study combined high-throughput TCR immunosequencing, statistical association of individual TCRs with disease status, and machine learning. A later analysis re-analyzed previously published TCR beta repertoires from approximately 700 donors and added high-resolution HLA genotyping to study TCR occurrence patterns. Rather than using new phenotypic data, the later analysis identified candidate immune exposures from TCR beta sequences and from how often those sequences occurred across donors. An earlier analysis of several hundred of the donors used high-throughput TCR beta sequencing to judge whether each TCR beta V gene segment behaved as functional or pseudogenic. Donor age, sex, ethnicity and CMV serostatus were collected together with the repertoire data. A later genetic analysis took genome-wide SNP genotypes for about 60% of the roughly 670 donors and used that subset as a discovery cohort. Every discovery cohort repertoire had been produced on one sequencing platform. Both class I and class II loci were covered by HLA typing, at four-digit resolution. Typing coverage differed by locus: A, B, C, DRB1 and DQB1 were typed in roughly 629-630 donors, DQA1 in 500 to 550, DPA1 in approximately 600, and DPB1 in around 490. Five DR-DQ haplotypes were treated as single units for association and clustering because of strong linkage in the cohort. Among some 400 genotyped donors of the cohort, an average of around 220,000 unique TCR beta nucleotide sequences was sequenced per donor, of which about 19% were non-productive. What the authors observed across the whole study: In both the original and validation cohorts, the classifier was reported to diagnose cytomegalovirus status with high specificity and sensitivity. Linkage disequilibrium might explain the correlated functional status among segregating V segments, but an unknown experimental factor could not be ruled out. While some public TCRs were present in many individuals, most TCR sequences turned up only very rarely across donors. Broadly in line with IMGT annotations, most TCR beta V segments showed up in productive rearrangements about 87% or about 30% of the time in an earlier analysis of about 500 of the donors. A few of the identified cytomegalovirus-associated TCR beta chains were confirmed in vitro to be specific for cytomegalovirus antigens. A further reported finding was that TCR beta sequences accurately predicted the HLA-A and HLA-B alleles for most subjects in the first cohort. In a later genetic analysis, a missense DCLRE1C variant was associated with V-gene and J-gene trimming of TCR beta chains, and the association was replicated in an independent cohort. The presence/absence analyses assumed that sequencing depth was roughly uniform across donors, and that assumption may not be true. According to a later analysis, TCR association rates differed among HLA loci, with DRB1 alleles showing the most associated TCRs and HLA-C alleles showing the fewest. Assigning TCR associations to individual alleles was difficult when HLA alleles, especially DR and DQ, strongly co-occurred. A later analysis found that most CMV-associated TCR beta chains appeared HLA-restricted, with HLA associations seemingly driven largely by CMV exposure. The sequencing pipeline was judged likely to have produced a cluster of highly shared sequence variants as a technical artifact. A later analysis found that HLA-associated TCR beta chains were more clonally expanded and had lower generation probabilities than equally common non-associated chains. Because counts were too low, roughly 17 rarely observed V segments, including chromosome 9 orphons, were left out of the earlier analysis of 587 of the donors. Because some donors lacked HLA typing at each locus, the association tests relied only on the typed subset. It was suggested by the authors that the approach could potentially be generalized to other disease states and immunological phenotypes. According to a later genetic analysis, donors in an Asian-associated ancestry cluster had fewer N-insertions in productive TCRs than the approximately 670-donor mean. Some IMGT-functional V segments, including TRBV6-2 and TRBV6-3, could not be distinguished by the 87-base-pair reads and were therefore excluded. The study listed 164 TCR beta chains as associated with cytomegalovirus. According to a later analysis, parvovirus B19, influenza, CMV and Epstein-Barr virus appeared linked to several top co-occurrence clusters. The only immune exposure information available for the cohort was CMV serostatus. A later analysis associated about 17,000 TCR beta sequences with specific HLA alleles at a false discovery rate of 0.05. This cohort had only TCR beta chains sequenced, and the lack of alpha or paired-chain data limited which features could be detected.

The library was prepared using the immunoSEQ multiplex PCR assay. The multiplex PCR relied on a mix of 60 forward primers for TCR Vbeta segments and 13 reverse primers for TCR Jbeta segments. The CDR3 region of rearranged TCR beta genes was amplified from genomic DNA with a multiplex PCR assay. On the Illumina HiSeq System, the amplified TCR beta libraries were sequenced as 87-base-pair reads. For the original study's pipeline: A later analysis counted tens of millions of unique TCR beta chains across the 550 to 750 repertoires, and roughly 11 million of these chains were shared by at least two donors. Raw reads were error-corrected and collapsed into unique sequences by a nearest-neighbor algorithm in which closely related sequences were merged to remove PCR and sequencing errors. V, D and J gene segments were assigned by aligning CDR3 sequences to IMGT reference sequences. For a sequence to be retained, a match of at least six nucleotides was required to both a V gene segment and a J gene segment. Rearrangements were called productive when the CDR3 lacked stop codons and stayed in frame with V and J; all others were non-productive. Following IMGT convention, CDR3 was defined as the stretch from the second conserved V-encoded cysteine up to the conserved J-encoded phenylalanine. The earlier analysis of some 580 of the donors excluded any sequence lacking an unambiguous match to a single V gene segment. In an earlier analysis of several hundred of the donors, V segments were called functional above 56.7% productive rearrangements and were called segregating when the between-donor standard deviation exceeded 5%. A statistical classification framework was built to diagnose cytomegalovirus status from the catalog of TCR beta chain sequences. V and J gene assignment, in a later analysis, came from comparing TCR nucleotide sequences with IMGT/GENE-DB human TR gene sequences. In a later analysis, CDR3 sequences and most-parsimonious VDJ recombination scenarios were assigned using the TCRdist pipeline. In a later analysis, every TCR beta chain was defined by the combination of its CDR3 amino acid sequence and its V-gene family, and reads without a unique V-gene family were dropped. To address suspected cross-contamination and a sequencing artifact, a later analysis removed a few hundred highly shared, low-generation-probability nucleotide sequences. In a later analysis, a clonal expansion index was calculated for each public chain from normalized within-repertoire ranks of inferred template counts. Generation probabilities in a later analysis came from a VDJ recombination model fitted to out-of-frame rearrangements, and those results were checked against IGoR. Hypergeometric tests were used in a later analysis to score TCR-TCR, TCR-HLA and TCR-CMV co-occurrence, with a repertoire-size bias correction applied to the TCR pairs. To estimate false discovery rates, a later analysis permuted the HLA or CMV assignments 20 times. In a later analysis, co-occurring TCRs were grouped using DBSCAN, with TCRdist sequence similarity added in when clustering inside HLA-allele-positive subsets. Repertoires with fewer than 30,000 or more than 120,000 public chains, plus five repertoires with anomalous nucleotide sharing, were excluded from co-occurrence clustering. Sourced from immuneACCESS, this table was stored by TCRdb with only in-frame sequences that have V and J called. A share of the clones is absent; for the studies checked, an unresolved V gene accounts for under half, and the remainder has no known explanation. That table furnishes V, J and clone size, whereas the DNA furnished D and trimming. In all, the sample holds around 200,000 clones, and under 80% of those were seen once. 0.22% of the sample is held by the ten biggest clonotypes.

This clone was recorded a few times. No antigen is known for it. No much larger clonotype is one base removed from it; base qualities were not supplied. The cohort consisted of 650 to 700 healthy bone marrow donors. At the time of sampling, every cohort member was nominally healthy, though immune exposures that went unrecorded were likely present. The donor tested CMV seronegative, placing the donor among the roughly 400 seronegative members of the cohort. A peripheral blood sample was provided by each donor, and peripheral blood mononuclear cells were used for TCR beta sequencing. Genomic DNA extraction from the blood cell samples was performed with the Qiagen DNeasy Blood Extraction Kit. Germline trimming amounts to 4 bases on V and 10 bases on J, with 12 as the count of junction bases outside the gene matches. The CDR3, from cysteine to phenylalanine, totals 15 residues. This entry keeps only the CDR3 DNA: 45 bases, framed from base 1. Looking up the germline V gene yields CDR1 SNHLY and CDR2 FYNNEI.

This TCR was recovered from a girl aged 2 to 9 in good health and CMV-seronegative. The sample comprised PBMCs. This sequence uses TRBV2 and TRBJ1-5, with TRBD1 identical over 8 junction bases. CDR3 protein: CASSVGAGGRVPQHF. The DNA is TGTGCCAGCAGTGTGGGTGCAGGGGGCCGGGTACCCCAGCATTTT.